This T cell receptor (beta chain) was identified in a study of T cell responses to AZD1222 COVID-19 vaccine. Regarding the study as a whole: With two AZD1222 doses given, Spike-specific TCR breadth and depth both rose. Epitopes outside B.1.351 and B.1.1.7 mutated regions reportedly drew nearly half of spike TCRs.

About this clone itself: Its target is not known.

Assay used: immunoSEQ multiplex PCR; TCRdb lists only in-frame clones, some missing. The sample holds about 91,000 clones; about 88% are singletons and the top ten take roughly 19%. This CDR3 has 13 amino acids. V lost 4 bases, J lost 5 bases, and 5 bases stayed unmatched. Per the germline V gene, CDR1 is SGHNT and CDR2 is YYREEE (reference sequence). The clonotype was recovered from an adult in good health. This sequence joins TRBV5-4 and TRBJ2-5, with 7 bases lining up with TRBD1. The sequenced sample was peripheral blood, obtained on day 0 of AZD1222 vaccination. For the CDR3, the DNA is TGTGCCAGCAGCGTAGACAGGGACGAGACCCAGTACTTC. Translated: CASSVDRDETQYF.